One and the same sample provided the 3 T cell receptor beta chains below, sequenced in a study of cytomegalovirus exposure and HLA in healthy donors. PCR was performed using 60 Vbeta and 13 Jbeta primers. This table comes from immunoSEQ multiplex PCR, and its TCRdb copy is limited to in-frame clones, with some not included. The sample lists 100,000 or so clones; around 84% were seen once. The specimen was PBMCs. Receptors were obtained from a woman under 30 in good health and CMV-seronegative.

The DNA of the CDR3 is TGTGCCAGCAGCGTAGGGGGGGGCGCGCCAACCTACGAGCAGTACTTC. Translation: CASSVGGGAPTYEQYF. The chain uses TRBV9 and TRBJ2-7; D possibly corresponds to TRBD2 (7 bases). V was clipped by 0 bases and J by 2 bases, with 15 bases between them. CDR1 and CDR2 (germline): SGDLS, YYNGEE. CDR3 size: 16 residues.

The J gene is TRBJ2-2, the V gene TRBV11-2; 11 bases align to TRBD2. The CDR3 is 16 residues long. J was trimmed by 4 bases and V by 6 bases; bases with no gene match: 7. In germline, CDR1 is SGHAT, CDR2 FQNNGV. The CDR3 region has the DNA TGTGCCAGCAGGCCAACTAGCGGGGGCGGCACCGGGGAGCTGTTTTTT. Translating gives CASRPTSGGGTGELFF.

This chain connects TRBV7-9 to TRBJ2-7, with a tentative D call TRBD1 (6 bases). Germline V gives CDR1 SEHNR, CDR2 FQNEAQ (reference sequence). The V end lost 1 base, the J end lost 0 bases, and 7 bases lay between the germline ends. This CDR3 region has 14 residues. The CDR3 spells CASSLDRASYEQYF. Written as DNA, the CDR3 is TGTGCCAGCAGCTTAGACAGGGCCTCCTACGAGCAGTACTTC.